The sequence of this T cell receptor beta chain was determined in a study of beta chain features in type 1 diabetes (dated by TCRdb to the late 2010s). Broadly, across the study: No differences in mean age, gender distribution, total cell number or subset yield were found between patients and healthy donors. Across all samples, around 100 million sorted cells were examined, and cell number per subset correlated strongly with RNA yield. The study compared TCRB repertoires of sorted circulating CD4+ T cell subsets between recently diagnosed type 1 diabetes patients and matched healthy donors. Regulatory and stem cell-like memory subsets were obtained from only 8 patients and about 8 healthy donors, while naive and central memory subsets were obtained from all 28 donors.

CDR1 and CDR2 are drawn from the germline V gene: SGHDN, FVKESK. V ends up 3 bases short and J 8 bases short, with an unmatched junction base count of 13. The CDR3 runs 17 amino acids, cysteine and phenylalanine included. Just the 51-base CDR3 DNA is kept, in frame starting at base 1. Each donor gave one peripheral blood draw, approximately 120 mL on average, collected into heparinised tubes. A BD FACSAria II was used to sort naive, central memory, regulatory and stem cell-like memory CD4+ T cells with a panel that included CD45RO, CCR7, CD25, CD127, CD95 and CD27. All sorted populations exceeded 98% purity. PBMCs were isolated immediately by Lymphoprep density gradient centrifugation and stained directly without culture. Samples were stained and sorted in pairs, with one healthy donor and one patient per experiment, so that batch effects were minimized. What the work shows at the level of the full study, not this receptor alone: Sequencing cDNA rather than genomic DNA could over-represent highly expressing activated cells, although activation and CD3 levels did not differ between groups. PCR may preferentially amplify shorter templates, but because patient and control samples were amplified and corrected together, any resulting skew would affect both groups equally. The naive, central memory and regulatory TCRB repertoires appeared to resemble one another more closely among patients than among healthy donors. A moderate but significant shortening of TCRB CDR3 length was observed in type 1 diabetes patients in all four CD4+ subsets. At VDJ recombination sites, type 1 diabetes patients had fewer insertions and more deleted nucleotides, which implies abnormalities in thymic rearrangement. Only small numbers of individuals were included in the HLA sub-analyses, which left unresolved whether HLA type had any influence on TCRB rearrangement.

This clone turned up a few times. The target of this receptor is not known. It has no much larger one-base neighbor in the sample; base qualities were not kept. All of the isolated RNA was reverse transcribed with the High Capacity cDNA Reverse Transcription Kit, so expressed TCRB transcripts were sequenced. Deep immunoSEQ sequencing was performed on naive, central memory and regulatory T cell samples, with an average of roughly 3.5 million total reads per sample. Sorted cells were lysed in RLT buffer, and RNA was extracted using DNase-treated RNeasy Micro or Mini kits according to cell number. To prevent cross-contamination, each cell subset was processed individually, whereas patient and healthy donor samples were processed jointly. Using the immunoSEQ multiplex PCR, TCRB sequences were amplified from cDNA into 87-bp fragments spanning the CDR3 region. Sequencing of the amplicons was performed on the Illumina HiSeq platform. In the paper's pipeline: Synthetic template baselines were used to correct PCR bias computationally, reads within Hamming distance 2 were collapsed, and singletons that could not be merged were discarded. Reads were aligned against IMGT so that V, D and J genes, CDR3 length and insertions or deletions at six rearrangement sites could be assigned. Within each subset, clonotype counts were normalized to sorted cell number, and only after that were true diversity and Gini coefficients computed with the tcR R package. The overlap coefficient, calculated on TCRB nucleotide sequences, was used to measure repertoire sharing. Out-of-frame TCRB sequences from naive cells were analyzed as a proxy for the pre-selection repertoire. TCRdb took this table from immuneACCESS and kept in-frame rearrangements with V and J called. Such tables lack part of the clones; where checked against another copy, unresolved V genes explain under half of the gap, and the rest is unexplained. The D gene and trimming were derived from the DNA, and the V and J assignments and clone size from that table. Present in this sample are approximately 730,000 clones, roughly 12% of which were seen just once. Less than 0.025% of the sample lies in the top ten.

The source of this sequence is a man younger than 35 with type 1 diabetes. In this chain, TRBV14 is recombined with TRBJ2-1, with 10 junctional bases fitting TRBD1. Sample: naive CD4+ T cells from blood. The label giving this sample's cell subset or site can be read as: true naive CD4+ T cells. The DNA is as follows: TGTGCCAGCAGCCATCGACAGGGGGCTTGGTATTTCGATGAGCAGTTCTTC. Its translation reads: CASSHRQGAWYFDEQFF.